Following are 3 T cell receptor beta chains from one sample sequenced in a study of blood T cell repertoires in COVID-19 (dated by TCRdb to the early 2020s). The library was obtained by the immunoSEQ multiplex PCR assay. The table comes from immuneACCESS by way of TCRdb, which keeps in-frame sequences with V and J called. Part of the clones is missing from these tables; in studies checked, under half for an unresolved V gene and the rest for unknown reasons. The sample table lists around 200,000 clones, 85% of them with a count of one. Together, the top ten hold 15% to 20% of the sample. The sample comprised PBMCs or T cells enriched from blood (not recorded which). The receptors shown here come from a man aged 40-55 years who had recovered from COVID-19.

The count of this clone is one. V and J are TRBV11-2 and TRBJ1-2; D unresolved. Trimming stripped 1 base from V and 10 bases from J, with 13 bases between. The CDR3 contains 13 residues. CDR1 and CDR2 (germline): SGHAT, FQNNGV. The CDR3 spells CASSLGTLSAYTF. In DNA form, the CDR3 reads TGTGCCAGCAGCTTAGGTACCCTTAGTGCCTACACCTTC.

The chain combines TRBV3-1 (or the pseudogene TRBV3-2) with TRBJ2-7, with D maybe TRBD2 (5 bases). V lost 1 base and J 0 bases, leaving 10 bases between the germline ends. The CDR3 extends over 15 amino acids. CDR1 is LGHDT, CDR2 YNNKEL, per germline (reference sequence). For the CDR3, the DNA is TGTGCCAGCAGCCAAGTGAGCGGATACTCCTACGAGCAGTACTTC. It translates to CASSQVSGYSYEQYF.

J is TRBJ2-3 and V is TRBV29-1, with a tentative D call TRBD2 (7 bases). This CDR3 has 15 residues. Germline CDR1 SQVTM, CDR2 ANQGSEA. V was shortened by 8 bases and J by 4 bases, with 22 bases between the two germline ends. The CDR3 is CSLGGGLGGADTQYF. Written as DNA, the CDR3 is TGCAGCCTCGGCGGGGGCCTAGGTGGGGCAGATACGCAGTATTTT.